This T cell receptor beta chain was found in a study of CD4 T cells in relation to SARS-CoV-2 and coronaviruses (dated by TCRdb to the early 2020s). For the study in its entirety: In the ViraFEST assay, PBMCs were cultured with antigen for roughly ten days, after which TCR beta CDR3s were sequenced to identify antigen-specific clonal expansions. The negative reference condition was either a culture with an HIV-1 Nef peptide pool or a culture with no peptide. HLA restriction was mapped for shared crossreactive spike epitopes using patient-derived lymphoblastoid cell lines. At the level of individual TCR clonotypes, the study evaluated whether memory CD4+ T cells crossreact between the spike proteins of SARS-CoV-2 and those of common cold coronaviruses. The Adaptive Biotechnologies TCR-sequencing kit was used to sequence samples from a few pre-COVID donors and the naive versus memory experiments, while other data came from Illumina-based sequencing. Expansion assays from other donors in the study were sequenced with a different, Illumina-based TCR-beta assay.

Receptor libraries were prepared by the immunoSEQ multiplex PCR assay. Per the original workflow: During preprocessing, nonproductive sequences were removed, along with CDR3s that did not begin with C, did not end with F or W, or were shorter than 7 amino acids. The MANAFEST web app was used to call antigen-specific clonotypes on the basis of expansion compared with the reference and with other culture wells. A clone counted as positive if significantly expanded in 2 of 3 replicate wells versus the reference culture at FDR below 0.05. Positive clones also required significant expansion versus all other tandem wells and an odds ratio above 5. Pairwise Levenshtein distance, computed with the stringdist R package after three terminal residues were trimmed from each end, was used as the measure of CDR3 homology. TCRdb mirrors the immuneACCESS table, restricted to in-frame sequences. Some clones are absent from its copies; in checked studies, under half trace to an unresolved V gene, and the reason for the others is unknown. V and J calls and clone size are as listed in that table; D and trimming were resolved from the DNA. In this sample the table shows about 23,000 clones, 75% to 85% of which occur a single time. Around 13% of the sample is taken by the ten largest.

According to the germline V gene, CDR1 reads MDHEN and CDR2 reads SYDVKM. A distance of 17 bases separates the germline ends of V and J, which lose 5 bases and 4 bases respectively. From cysteine to phenylalanine, the CDR3 is 15 amino acids long. Kept here is only the CDR3 DNA, which spans 45 bases and is read in frame from base 1. CD4+ T cells from unexposed donors were collected before the COVID-19 pandemic (2011-2018). After more than nine days of culture, CD4+ T cells were isolated with the EasySep CD4+ T cell isolation kit. As cell numbers permitted, CD4+ T cells from unexposed donors were tested for reactivity to SARS-CoV-2 S and N and to four common cold coronavirus spike pools. Each well received approximately 2 million PBMCs, cultured in IMDM supplemented with approximately 4.5% human AB serum and roughly 10 IU/ml IL-2. Half of the culture medium was replaced with fresh IL-2-containing medium on days 3 and 7. Triplicate replicate wells were generally used for each peptide culture condition. Leukapheresis product for the unexposed donors was purchased commercially. Ficoll-Paque PLUS gradient centrifugation was used to isolate PBMCs from leukapheresis product or whole blood. PBMCs were either cryopreserved at -140 degrees C or used fresh in the expansion assay. The QIAamp Micro DNA Kit was used to extract genomic DNA from the CD4+ T cells.

Summary of the overall study and its limitations: Compared with monoreactive clones, crossreactive clones had significantly weaker SARS-CoV-2-driven expansion, a result consistent with antigenic imprinting. Since the crossreactivity analysis centred on spike protein, crossreactivity against other viral proteins was not assessed. The study was limited by small numbers of patients and tested TCRs. Because no donor provided both pre-pandemic and post-infection samples, tracing the source of pre-existing responses was limited. Approximately 61% of donors had memory CD4+ clonotypes that crossrecognized SARS-CoV-2 and at least one common cold coronavirus spike.

A remark on this clone: Its antigen is currently not known. Base qualities are not provided; no much larger clone lies one nucleotide away.

The chain uses TRBV28 and TRBJ2-5; the D gene is perhaps TRBD2, on 5 matching bases. This clonotype was sampled from a human donor in good health. Sequencing was done on a sample of CD4+ T cells from PBMCs, cultured in vitro. The CDR3 protein sequence reads: CASSPPDSRAETQYF. The sequenced DNA is TGTGCCAGCAGTCCGCCGGACTCTCGAGCAGAGACCCAGTACTTC.